Each of the 10 T cell receptor beta chains below was sequenced from the same sample in a study of CD8 T cells in ankylosing spondylitis. TCRdb called the 5' RACE reads again in MiXCR, with one record for every CDR3 protein. The sample holds 200,000 to 250,000 distinct CDR3 sequences, around 10% seen once. The source material was blood, either unsorted or a sorted T cell fraction (not recorded which). All receptors come from a male donor with ankylosing spondylitis or in good health (not recorded which).

This clonotype was picked up a small number of times. J is TRBJ2-1 and V is TRBV11-3; D may correspond to TRBD1 or TRBD2 (5 bases each). The CDR3 runs to 14 residues. Per germline, CDR1 SGHNT and CDR2 YENEEA. V was cut by 3 bases and J by 6 bases, with 12 bases left in between. The CDR3 nucleotides read TGTGCCAGCAGCTTCCGGGACGGTTTCAATGAGCAGTTCTTC. This codes for CASSFRDGFNEQFF.

This clonotype occurred many times. The rearrangement links TRBV20-1 to TRBJ2-1; TRBD2 matches at 11 bases. Germline assignment: CDR1 DFQATT and CDR2 SNEGSKA (reference sequence). The CDR3 sequence is 16 residues long. J was trimmed by 10 bases and V by 0 bases; bases with no gene match: 11. CDR3 in DNA: TGCAGTGCTAGAGATGGGGCTAGCGGGGGGAAGGAGGAGCAGTTCTTC. Its translation is CSARDGASGGKEEQFF.

This clonotype was seen many times. The chain couples TRBV5-1 to TRBJ2-1, with D tentatively TRBD1 (6 bases). CDR1 is SGHRS and CDR2 is YFSETQ in the germline V gene. CDR3 length: 14 amino acids. Deletions cut 4 bases from V and 10 bases from J, with 18 bases between. For the CDR3, the DNA is TGCGCCAGCAGCGTTGGAACAGGGTTAGGCGAGCAGTTCTTC. It encodes CASSVGTGLGEQFF. The full variable domain, rest sourced from reference TRBV5-1 and TRBJ2-1, is KAGVTQTPRYLIKTRGQQVTLSCSPISGHRSVSWYQQTPGQGLQFLFEYFSETQRNKGNFPGRFSGRQFSNSRSEMNVSTLELGDSALYLCASSVGTGLGEQFFGPGTRLTVL.

The sample holds many counts of this clonotype. This chain joins TRBV5-1 and TRBJ1-1; D gene ambiguous. Germline V gives CDR1 SGHRS, CDR2 YFSETQ. V shed 1 base and J shed 3 bases, with 7 bases lying between them. The CDR3 is 13 residues long. The CDR3 DNA sequence: TGCGCCAGCAGCTTGAACGGGTACACTGAAGCTTTCTTT. The encoded protein is CASSLNGYTEAFF.

Ten or more counts support this clonotype. V gene TRBV12-3 or TRBV12-4 combines with J gene TRBJ2-1, with 9 bases fitting TRBD2. The CDR3 covers 16 residues. The V segment lost 3 bases and the J segment 5 bases; nucleotides outside the gene matches: 8. CDR3 coding DNA: TGTGCCAGCAGTTTTGGTCTAGCGGGGCTCGACAATGAGCAGTTCTTC. Protein sequence: CASSFGLAGLDNEQFF.

This clonotype has ten or more counts. The CDR3 sequence: CASSPSGPYGYTF. The CDR3 region has the DNA TGTGCCAGCAGTCCCTCGGGGCCGTATGGCTACACCTTC. V gene TRBV12-3 or TRBV12-4 combines with J gene TRBJ1-2; D is possibly TRBD1 (5 bases). CDR3 size: 13 residues. Trimming took off 5 bases at V and 5 bases at J, with 12 bases between the two ends.

The rearrangement uses TRBV20-1 and TRBJ2-3, with D perhaps TRBD1 (5 bases). The CDR3 length is 15 residues. Trimming left V 0 bases short and J 4 bases short, with 14 bases between. CDR1 DFQATT and CDR2 SNEGSKA come from the germline V gene (reference sequence). The CDR3 DNA is TGCAGTGCTAGAGATCTGAAGACAGCCCCAGATACGCAGTATTTT. This codes for CSARDLKTAPDTQYF.

Only a few counts were recorded for this clonotype. The rearrangement uses TRBV10-3 and TRBJ2-3, with TRBD2 as a possible D gene (6 bases). The CDR3 runs to 18 residues. Trimming left V 10 bases short and J 4 bases short, with 30 bases between. Germline CDR1 and CDR2: ENHRY and SYGVKD. The CDR3 is CATRSGAGGKDLPDTQYF. The CDR3 region has the DNA TGTGCCACAAGGTCGGGAGCGGGCGGGAAGGATTTACCAGATACGCAGTATTTT.

In this sample, this clonotype turned up many times. The V gene is TRBV3-1, the J gene TRBJ2-3, with D tentatively TRBD2 (5 bases). Germline V CDR1 and CDR2: LGHDT, YNNKEL (reference sequence). V was trimmed by 1 base and J by 3 bases, leaving 8 bases between them. The CDR3 covers 14 residues. Here the CDR3 reads CASSQVLATDTQYF. DNA for the CDR3: TGTGCCAGCAGCCAAGTATTAGCGACAGATACGCAGTATTTT.

Ten or more counts support this clonotype. The J gene is TRBJ2-2, the V gene TRBV12-3 or TRBV12-4, with TRBD2 as a possible D gene (7 bases). This CDR3 region has 16 residues. V was clipped by 6 bases and J by 6 bases, with 20 bases between them. The chain's CDR3 is CASRSQDAGASGELFF. For the CDR3, the DNA is TGTGCCAGCAGATCCCAGGACGCGGGGGCCTCCGGGGAGCTGTTTTTT.